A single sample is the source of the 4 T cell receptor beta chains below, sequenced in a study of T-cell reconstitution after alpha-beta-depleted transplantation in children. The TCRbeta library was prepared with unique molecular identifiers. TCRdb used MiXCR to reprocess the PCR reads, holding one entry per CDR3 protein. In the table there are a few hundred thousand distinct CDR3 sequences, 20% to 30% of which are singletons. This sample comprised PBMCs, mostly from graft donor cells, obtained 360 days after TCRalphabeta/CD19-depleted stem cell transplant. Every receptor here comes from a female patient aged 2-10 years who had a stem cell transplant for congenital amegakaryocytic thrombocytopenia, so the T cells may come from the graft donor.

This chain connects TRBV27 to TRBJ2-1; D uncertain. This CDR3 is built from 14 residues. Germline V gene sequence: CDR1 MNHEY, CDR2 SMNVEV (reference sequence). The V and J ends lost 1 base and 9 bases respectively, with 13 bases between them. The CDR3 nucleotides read TGTGCCAGCAGTTTATTTCACAGAGAGGCTGAGCAGTTCTTC. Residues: CASSLFHREAEQFF.

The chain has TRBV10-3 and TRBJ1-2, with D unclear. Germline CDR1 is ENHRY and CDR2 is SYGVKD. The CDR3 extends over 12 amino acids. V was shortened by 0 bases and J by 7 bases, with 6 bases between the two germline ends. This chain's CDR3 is CAISESVSGYTF. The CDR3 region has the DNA TGTGCCATCAGTGAGTCGGTTTCTGGCTACACCTTC.

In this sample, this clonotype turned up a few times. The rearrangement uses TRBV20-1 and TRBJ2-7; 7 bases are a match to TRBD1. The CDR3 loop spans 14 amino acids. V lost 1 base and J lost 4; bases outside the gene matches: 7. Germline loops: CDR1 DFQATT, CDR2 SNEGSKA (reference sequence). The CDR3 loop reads CSARVQGPVYEQYF. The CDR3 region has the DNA TGCAGTGCTAGAGTACAGGGGCCGGTGTACGAGCAGTACTTC.

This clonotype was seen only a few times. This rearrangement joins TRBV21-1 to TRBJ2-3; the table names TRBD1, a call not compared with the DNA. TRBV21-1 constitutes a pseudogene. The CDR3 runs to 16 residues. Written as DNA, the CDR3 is TGTGCCAGCAGCAAATCGGGGGGTCAGGGAACAGATACGCAGTATTTT. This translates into CASSKSGGQGTDTQYF.